The T cell receptor (beta chain) described here comes from a study of blood T cells in healthy people across ages. CDR1 MDHEN and CDR2 SYDVKM come from the germline V gene. The CDR3 has 19 residues. Trimming removed 3 bases at V and 0 bases at J, with 21 bases between. Study-wide results and limits: Higher diversity, along with more naive CD4+ cells, distinguished long-lived donors from aged donors. It was held that diversity estimates obtained from one million T cells represented underestimates.

About this clonotype: Its antigen is currently unknown.

Researchers report isolating at least 7 million PBMCs per sample. A J-beta primer mix and a sample-barcoded 5' primer were used in a second PCR of roughly 6 to 11 cycles. Each of the samples gave a minimum of 2.5 million paired-end reads that contained CDR3. Each CDR3 protein is one row after TCRdb ran MiXCR on the 5' RACE reads. The sample lists 700,000 to 850,000 distinct CDR3 sequences; around 34% were seen once. The receptor's source is a young man in good health. Sequencing was done on a sample of blood. The chain links TRBV28 to TRBJ2-1; D is perhaps TRBD2 (5 bases). CDR3 region: CASSFERRKRGSSYNEQFF. CDR3 in DNA: TGTGCCAGCAGTTTCGAGAGGCGGAAGAGAGGGAGCTCCTACAATGAGCAGTTCTTC.